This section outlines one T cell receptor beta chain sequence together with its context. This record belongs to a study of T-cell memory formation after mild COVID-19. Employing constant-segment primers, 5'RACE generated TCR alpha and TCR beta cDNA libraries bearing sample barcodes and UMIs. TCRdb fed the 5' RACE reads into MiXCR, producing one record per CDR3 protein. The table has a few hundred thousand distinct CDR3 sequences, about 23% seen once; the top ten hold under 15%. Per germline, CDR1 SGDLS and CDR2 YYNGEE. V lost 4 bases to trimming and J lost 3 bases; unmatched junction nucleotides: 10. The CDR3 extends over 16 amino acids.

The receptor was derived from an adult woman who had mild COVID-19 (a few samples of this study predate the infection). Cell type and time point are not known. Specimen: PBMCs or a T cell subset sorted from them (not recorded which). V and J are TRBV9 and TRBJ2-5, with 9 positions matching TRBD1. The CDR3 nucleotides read TGTGCCAGCAGCCGGGACAGGGCCGGTTACAAAGAGACCCAGTACTTC. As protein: CASSRDRAGYKETQYF.